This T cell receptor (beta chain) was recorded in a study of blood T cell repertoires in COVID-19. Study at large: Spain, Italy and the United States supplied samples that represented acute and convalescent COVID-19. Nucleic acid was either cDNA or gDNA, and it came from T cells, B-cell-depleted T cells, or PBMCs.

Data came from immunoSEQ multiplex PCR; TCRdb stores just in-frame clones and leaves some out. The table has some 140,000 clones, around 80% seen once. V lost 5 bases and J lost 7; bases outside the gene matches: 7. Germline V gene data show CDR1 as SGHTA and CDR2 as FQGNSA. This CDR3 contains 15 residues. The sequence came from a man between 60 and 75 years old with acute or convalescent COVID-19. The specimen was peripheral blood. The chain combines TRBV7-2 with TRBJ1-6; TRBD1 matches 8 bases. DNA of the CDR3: TGTGCCAGCAGCCTTATTGGGACAGGCAATTCACCCCTCCACTTT. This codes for CASSLIGTGNSPLHF.